This T cell receptor (beta chain) appears in the sequencing data of a study of response to subunit inactivated influenza vaccine. Study-wide results and limits: The authors suggested that every seasonal influenza vaccination recruits few new T cells.

This clonotype has at least ten counts. Its antigen is not identified. TCRdb independently ran MiXCR on the RT-PCR reads; one entry per CDR3 protein. Here the sample spans 540,000 or so distinct CDR3 sequences, roughly 13% being singletons. This receptor was identified in a man in his forties or fifties who received an inactivated influenza vaccine. The material was PBMCs from blood, obtained more than 35 days after vaccination.

CDR3 amino acids: CASSYYFTGELFF. DNA for the CDR3: TGTGCCAGCAGTTACTATTTCACCGGGGAGCTGTTTTTT. The V call is TRBV6-2 or TRBV6-3, the J call TRBJ2-2; the D is unclear. The CDR3 is 13 amino acids. V lost 1 base and J lost 4, with 4 bases in between. Germline values: CDR1 MNHEY, CDR2 SVGEGT.